This TCR beta chain originates from a study of OX40 agonist ivuxolimab in advanced cancers. Turning to the study itself: Recorded diagnoses for dose-escalation patients were hepatocellular carcinoma, melanoma, renal cell or head and neck cancer.

CDR1 and CDR2 from the germline V gene are MNHNS and SASEGT. This CDR3 has 11 residues. Study-wide results and limits: Averaged across samples, CD8+ T cells carried more expanded clones than CD4+ did.

Details on this clone: Its matching antigen is unknown. One end of the junction fails to match germline, which may point to a read error.

Some clones are missing from TCRdb's copy, which holds only in-frame ones; the method was immunoSEQ multiplex PCR. The sample shows 65,000 to 90,000 clones, approximately 92% of them seen only once. Sequencing used CD4+ or CD8+ T cells sorted from blood, obtained in a trial of the OX40 agonist ivuxolimab. This sequence joins TRBV6-1 and TRBJ2-7; D call uncertain. The clonotype comes from an adult with an advanced solid tumor such as melanoma, head and neck, liver or kidney cancer. The CDR3 reads CASSSPEEPYF. The CDR3 DNA reads as TGTGCCAGCAGCTCGCCCGAAGAGCCGTACTTC.